The T cell receptor (beta chain) described here comes from a study of T cell responses to AZD1222 COVID-19 vaccine. Points from the study as a whole: Two AZD1222 doses significantly raised spike-specific TCR breadth and depth over controls. The study reported that nearly half of spike-specific TCRs target unmutated variant regions. Baseline seropositivity characterized only 5 to 7 AZD1222 recipients.

The protocol was immunoSEQ multiplex PCR, while the TCRdb copy is restricted to in-frame clones and leaves out a portion. This sample has 130,000 or so clones, with nearly 95% found just once. Germline assignment: CDR1 MNHEY and CDR2 SVGAGI. CDR3 length: 13 residues. Trimming took off 8 bases at V and 3 bases at J, with 14 bases between the two ends. For this clone: The antigen remains unidentified.

This TCR was sampled from an adult in good health. The sample in question was peripheral blood, obtained on day 0 of AZD1222 vaccination. The chain links TRBV6-5 to TRBJ2-7; a weak D match, TRBD1 (6 bases). This CDR3 reads CASCRQALYEQYF. The CDR3 DNA sequence: TGTGCCAGCTGCAGACAGGCCCTCTACGAGCAGTACTTC.